This record covers a single TCR beta chain. The antigen is not known. These data are taken from a study of cytomegalovirus exposure and HLA in healthy donors. Notes on the study in general: The HLA-A and HLA-B alleles of most subjects were reportedly predicted accurately from TCR beta sequences.

Researchers ran the PCR with 60 Vbeta and 13 Jbeta primers. Here immunoSEQ multiplex PCR was the method, and the copy in TCRdb shows in-frame clones only, minus some. Of some 190,000 clones listed, around 80% are singletons. The sequence was collected from a man aged 35 to 55 in good health and CMV-seropositive. The sequenced sample consisted of PBMCs.

The CDR3, as DNA: TGTGCCAGCAGTGAAACTGGACAGGGACTCTACGAGCAGTACTTC. Translation: CASSETGQGLYEQYF. This sequence joins TRBV6-1 and TRBJ2-7; 8 bases are a match to TRBD1. The CDR3 is 15 amino acids. Germline CDR1 reads MNHNS; CDR2 reads SASEGT. Germline trimming cut 2 bases from V and 3 bases from J; bases unmatched to any gene: 6.